This T cell receptor (beta chain) was documented in a study of blood T cells in healthy people across ages. General study findings and limits: In these data, TCR beta diversity tracked strongly with naive T cell percentage.

With a J-beta primer mix and a sample-barcoded 5' primer, a second PCR ran roughly 6 to 11 cycles. MiXCR was run by TCRdb on the 5' RACE reads, yielding one entry per CDR3 protein. The table lists over 1,500,000 distinct CDR3 sequences, approximately 39% of them singletons. On this clonotype itself: The target antigen is unknown.

The CDR3 contains 16 residues. The V gene end was trimmed by 3 bases and the J gene end by 3 bases; junction bases not matched to a gene: 9. Germline V gives CDR1 SGHVS, CDR2 FQNEAQ. In each sample, at least 6.5 million PBMCs were isolated. Sequencing used blood. The TCR originated in a human donor in good health. This chain links TRBV7-8 with TRBJ2-5; 8 positions match TRBD2. The CDR3 nucleotides read TGTGCCAGCAGCTTTTCGTTTTCGGGGGGGAAAGAGACCCAGTACTTC. It encodes CASSFSFSGGKETQYF. Based on the CDR3 plus reference TRBV7-8 and TRBJ2-5, the full variable domain is GAGVSQSPRYKVAKRGQDVALRCDPISGHVSLFWYQQALGQGPEFLTYFQNEAQLDKSGLPSDRFFAERPEGSVSTLKIQRTQQEDSAVYLCASSFSFSGGKETQYFGPGTRLLVL.